The source of this T cell receptor (beta chain) is a study of cytomegalovirus exposure and HLA in healthy donors. The wider study: An analysis done earlier identified 120 million or so unique TCR beta sequences from around 180 million T cells. General study findings and limits: Investigators reported 150 to 200 TCR beta chains as tied to cytomegalovirus. In a later analysis, approximately 15,000 TCR beta sequences were associated with HLA alleles at 0.05 false discovery rate.

The study ran its PCR with 60 Vbeta and 13 Jbeta primers. The assay was immunoSEQ multiplex PCR, and TCRdb's table has in-frame clones only and misses some. The top ten clones hold 4.5% to 5.5% of a sample with about 190,000 clones, 70% to 75% of them seen once. Worth noting for this clone: What it binds is not known.

CDR3 length: 15 amino acids. V lost 8 bases and J lost 4, with 18 bases in between. The V gene's germline CDR1 is MNHEY and CDR2 SVGAGI. Sample: PBMCs. The TCR originated in a man aged 25-40 years in good health and CMV-seropositive. The V and J genes are TRBV6-5 and TRBJ1-5; D gene uncertain. The DNA of the CDR3 is TGTGCCAGCCGACGGAGGGCCCGGGGAAATCAGCCCCAGCATTTT. Translated, it gives CASRRRARGNQPQHF.